These 3 T cell receptor beta chains came from one sample sequenced in a study of cytomegalovirus exposure and HLA in healthy donors. It was with 60 Vbeta and 13 Jbeta primers that the PCR ran. Some clones are missing from TCRdb's copy, which holds only in-frame ones; the method was immunoSEQ multiplex PCR. Of about 150,000 clones listed, roughly 80% are singletons. The sequencing input was PBMCs. These receptors all stem from a man aged 30-40 years in good health and CMV-seropositive.

The chain couples TRBV9 to TRBJ2-3, with D perhaps TRBD2 (6 bases). This CDR3 spans 15 amino acids. Germline CDR1 reads SGDLS; CDR2 reads YYNGEE. V lost 6 bases and J 0 bases, leaving 14 bases between the germline ends. CDR3 protein: CASTGGASSTDTQYF. DNA of the CDR3: TGTGCCAGCACGGGCGGGGCTTCTAGCACAGATACGCAGTATTTT.

The V and J genes are TRBV6-1 and TRBJ1-4, with 8 bases matching TRBD1. Per germline, CDR1 MNHNS and CDR2 SASEGT. This CDR3 is built from 15 residues. J lost 10 bases, V lost 7 bases, and 14 bases had no gene match. CDR3 loop: CASTPTIGQGGKLFF. The DNA of the CDR3 is TGTGCCAGCACTCCTACTATTGGACAGGGAGGAAAACTGTTTTTT.

V and J are TRBV19 and TRBJ1-2; tentative D call: TRBD1 (5 bases). Germline V gene sequence: CDR1 LNHDA, CDR2 SQIVND (reference sequence). V was pared by 7 bases and J by 3 bases, with 12 bases between. CDR3 length: 13 amino acids. This chain's CDR3 is CASNGGGYYGYTF. The CDR3 DNA reads TGTGCCAGTAACGGGGGGGGGTACTATGGCTACACCTTC.